These T cell receptor beta chains were read from a single sample in a study of blood T cell repertoires in COVID-19. Sequencing was performed with immunoSEQ multiplex PCR; in TCRdb, only in-frame clones are kept and a portion is missing. The sample has around 250,000 clones, 85% to 90% seen once. The sample taken for sequencing was PBMCs or T cells enriched from blood (not recorded which). Receptor source: a woman aged 45-60 years who had recovered from COVID-19. Both conserved end residues are part of each CDR3. A D gene is named only where the DNA matches it firmly. The size entry is marked missing in some rows and otherwise reads once, few, many or a size class.

TRBD1	TRBJ1-5	-	TRBV6-2/TRBV6-3	TGTGCCAGCAGCAAGGGACAGGGTTTTTTAAGTAGTCAGCCCCAGCATTTT	CASSKGQGFLSSQPQHF
TRBD1	TRBJ1-2	-	TRBV7-9	TGTGCCAGCAGCTTAGCTACAGGGGCTACTTATGGCTACACCTTC	CASSLATGATYGYTF
-	TRBJ1-6	few	TRBV28	TGTGCCAGCAGAGCGGACTATCGCTCACCCCTCCACTTT	CASRADYRSPLHF
-	TRBJ2-3	-	TRBV5-1	TGCGCCAGCAGCTTGCCTAGCGACACAGATACGCAGTATTTT	CASSLPSDTDTQYF
TRBD1	TRBJ1-2	-	TRBV30	TGTGCCTGGACCGGGACAGCTAACTATGGCTACACCTTC	CAWTGTANYGYTF
-	TRBJ1-1	-	TRBV6-1	TGTGCCAGCAGTGAGCAGGGCCGAAGGGCTGAAGCTTTCTTT	CASSEQGRRAEAFF
-	TRBJ1-6	-	TRBV7-9	TGTGCCAGCAGCTTCGACAGCACGAATTCACCCCTCCACTTT	CASSFDSTNSPLHF
-	TRBJ1-6	-	TRBV5-8	TGTGCCAGCAGCTGGCGTCGGCAGGGTAATTCACCCCTCCACTTT	CASSWRRQGNSPLHF
TRBD2	TRBJ2-2	-	TRBV3-1/TRBV3-2	TGTGCCAGCAGCCAAGATGGATTGAGCGCTAGCGGGAGGGGTCACACCGGGGAGCTGTTTTTT	CASSQDGLSASGRGHTGELFF
TRBD1	TRBJ2-6	-	TRBV7-6	TGTGCCAGCAGCTCATTTTCACAGGGGATCGGGGCCAACGTCCTGACTTTC	CASSSFSQGIGANVLTF
-	TRBJ1-1	-	TRBV6-5	TGTGCCAGCAGTTACTCAGGGGGAATGAACACTGAAGCTTTCTTT	CASSYSGGMNTEAFF
TRBD2	TRBJ2-1	-	TRBV2	TGTGCCAGCAGAATTGGGACTAATTTGAGTGAGCAGTTCTTC	CASRIGTNLSEQFF
-	TRBJ1-2	-	TRBV2	TGTGCCAGCAAGAAAGAGGTCTATGGCTACACCTTC	CASKKEVYGYTF
TRBD2	TRBJ2-3	-	TRBV7-9	TGTGCCAGCAGCGTTTTACTAGCGGCATTACCGGATACGCAGTATTTT	CASSVLLAALPDTQYF
TRBD1	TRBJ1-6	-	TRBV28	TGTGCCAGCAGTTTCGGGTGGGGGCAGGGGGGATCACCCCTCCACTTT	CASSFGWGQGGSPLHF
TRBD2	TRBJ2-5	-	TRBV4-1	TGCGCCAGCAGCCAATTGCTAGCGGGAGATCGTCTTTTGGAGACCCAGTACTTC	CASSQLLAGDRLLETQYF
TRBD2	TRBJ2-7	-	TRBV12-5	TGTGCTAGTGGTTTGGTACTTAGCGGGAGGCCCAGCTCCTACGAGCAGTACTTC	CASGLVLSGRPSSYEQYF
-	TRBJ2-7	once	TRBV28	TGTGCCAGCAGAGACCCCAGGGTAGGGTCCTACGAGCAGTACTTC	CASRDPRVGSYEQYF
-	TRBJ2-7	-	TRBV11-3	TGTGCCAGCAGCTCCGGTGCAGGGGATGTCTACGAGCAGTACTTC	CASSSGAGDVYEQYF
-	TRBJ1-6	-	TRBV7-9	TGTGCCAGCAGCCCGACCGGGACACTAAGTTCACCCCTCCACTTT	CASSPTGTLSSPLHF
-	TRBJ2-7	-	TRBV5-5	TGTGCCAGCAGCCCCGAAGGGCAGGGGCCTGCCTACGAGCAGTACTTC	CASSPEGQGPAYEQYF
TRBD1	TRBJ2-2	once	TRBV6-5	TGTGCCAGCAGCCGACAGGGGGGTGGCACCGGGGAGCTGTTTTTT	CASSRQGGGTGELFF
-	TRBJ1-2	few	TRBV5-4	TGTGCCAGCAAGGAGCTGCTAGGGGCCTATGGCTACACCTTC	CASKELLGAYGYTF
-	TRBJ2-1	-	TRBV28	TGTGCCAGCAGTTCCCTCCGGAATGAGCAGTTCTTC	CASSSLRNEQFF
-	TRBJ1-6	few	TRBV7-2	TGTGCCAGCAGCCCTGAGGGTGGCTATAATTCACCCCTCCACTTT	CASSPEGGYNSPLHF
TRBD2	TRBJ2-7	-	TRBV28	TGTGCCAGCAGTTTACCGGGTGGACTAGTCGGCGAGCAGTACTTC	CASSLPGGLVGEQYF
TRBD1	TRBJ1-4	-	TRBV4-1	TGCGCCAGCAGCCAACCGAGGAACAGGGGCCCTTCAACTAATGAAAAACTGTTTTTT	CASSQPRNRGPSTNEKLFF
TRBD2	TRBJ2-1	-	TRBV13	TGTGCCAGCAGCTTATTAGCGCGGGGGGACAATGAGCAGTTCTTC	CASSLLARGDNEQFF
-	TRBJ1-2	-	TRBV29-1	TGCAGCGTCCTTCTGGAGGGGTCCTATGGCTACACCTTC	CSVLLEGSYGYTF
TRBD2	TRBJ2-1	once	TRBV18	TGTGCCAGCTCACCGGGACTAGCGGGACAATTCGAGCAGTTCTTC	CASSPGLAGQFEQFF